These 32 T cell receptor beta chains share one sample of origin, sequenced in a study of shared clonotypes between healthy human individuals. Assay used: immunoSEQ multiplex PCR; TCRdb lists only in-frame clones, some missing. Here the sample spans about 980,000 clones, less than 85% being singletons. The sample comprised memory CD4+ T cells sorted from blood. Subset indicated: CD45RA-negative fraction. These receptors came from a man between 18 and 29 years old in good health.

The V gene is TRBV9, the J gene TRBJ1-5; D gene uncertain. CDR3 length equals 13 residues. Trimming cost V 0 bases and J 8 bases, with 9 bases left between them. Per the germline V gene, CDR1 is SGDLS and CDR2 is YYNGEE. The CDR3 bases are TGTGCCAGCAGCGTAGAGGACGGGGAGCCCCAGCATTTT. It encodes CASSVEDGEPQHF. Together with reference TRBV9 and TRBJ1-5, the CDR3 gives the full variable domain: DSGVTQTPKHLITATGQRVTLRCSPRSGDLSVYWYQQSLDQGLQFLIQYYNGEERAKGNILERFSAQQFPDLHSELNLSSLELGDSALYFCASSVEDGEPQHFGDGTRLSIL.

The rearrangement joins TRBV5-6 to TRBJ2-6; 8 bases map to TRBD1. The germline V gene has CDR1 SGHDT and CDR2 YYEEEE. CDR3 size: 19 residues. Germline trimming cut 4 bases from V and 2 bases from J; bases unmatched to any gene: 14. CDR3 DNA: TGTGCCAGCAGCCAACTAGACAGGGGCCAGGGCGCTGGGGCCAACGTCCTGACTTTC. It yields the protein CASSQLDRGQGAGANVLTF.

CDR3 amino acids: CASSLAASGRGVDTQYF. Here the CDR3 DNA reads TGCGCCAGCAGCTTGGCGGCTAGCGGGAGGGGAGTCGATACGCAGTATTTT. The chain is built from TRBV5-1 and TRBJ2-3; 12 nucleotides align to TRBD2. This CDR3 comprises 17 residues. With V trimmed by 0 bases and J by 6 bases, 8 bases remained unmatched. The germline CDR1 and CDR2 sequences are SGHRS and YFSETQ.

CDR3 loop: CASSDPGTRGNTIYF. CDR3 coding DNA: TGTGCCAGCAGTGACCCGGGGACGAGAGGAAACACCATATATTTT. The gene calls are TRBV6-1 and TRBJ1-3; the D gene is possibly TRBD1 (5 bases). CDR1 and CDR2 (germline): MNHNS, SASEGT. The CDR3 has 15 residues. V was trimmed by 3 bases and J by 4 bases, leaving 13 bases between them.

This chain uses TRBV6-6 with TRBJ2-5, with D uncertain. The CDR3 spans 13 residues. Germline CDR1 is MNHNY and CDR2 is SVGAGI (reference sequence). V lost 5 bases to trimming and J lost 5 bases, with 12 bases between them. The CDR3 here is CASSAPTEETQYF. The CDR3 bases are TGTGCCAGCAGTGCCCCCACCGAGGAGACCCAGTACTTC.

This clone was seen only once. The chain has TRBV5-1 and TRBJ1-2, with 8 bases identical to TRBD1. The V gene's germline CDR1 is SGHRS and CDR2 YFSETQ. The CDR3 spans 14 residues. The J segment lost 3 bases and the V segment lost 4 bases, leaving 5 bases of the junction unmatched. The CDR3 loop is CASSIGTGDYGYTF. For the CDR3, the DNA is TGCGCCAGCAGCATAGGGACAGGAGACTATGGCTACACCTTC. The full variable domain, completed using reference TRBV5-1 and TRBJ1-2, is KAGVTQTPRYLIKTRGQQVTLSCSPISGHRSVSWYQQTPGQGLQFLFEYFSETQRNKGNFPGRFSGRQFSNSRSEMNVSTLELGDSALYLCASSIGTGDYGYTFGSGTRLTVV.

The V and J genes are TRBV2 and TRBJ2-3, with 10 bases aligning to TRBD2. The CDR3 spans 14 residues. CDR1 is SNHLY and CDR2 is FYNNEI in the germline V gene. V shed 5 bases and J 7 bases; nucleotides not matched to a gene: 6. The CDR3 is CASSPATSGHTQYF. The CDR3 DNA sequence: TGTGCCAGCAGTCCCGCGACTAGCGGGCATACGCAGTATTTT.

The chain combines TRBV7-2 with TRBJ2-7, with D possibly being TRBD1 (6 bases). V lost 6 bases and J 4 bases, leaving 16 bases between the germline ends. This CDR3 has 14 residues. In germline, CDR1 is SGHTA, CDR2 FQGNSA. CDR3: CASSYGTRGYEQYF. The CDR3 DNA reads TGTGCCAGCAGTTATGGGACAAGAGGTTACGAGCAGTACTTC.

On this clone itself: Additional DNA sequences in this sample encode the identical CDR3. J is TRBJ2-5 and V is TRBV11-2; D is possibly TRBD1 or TRBD2 (7 bases each). V was pared by 5 bases and J by 2 bases, with 15 bases between. This CDR3 is built from 15 residues. Per germline, CDR1 SGHAT and CDR2 FQNNGV. The CDR3 nucleotides are TGTGCCAGCAGCCTGGGCAGGGGGGGGCAAGAGACCCAGTACTTC. Translating it yields CASSLGRGGQETQYF.

This chain links TRBV7-3 with TRBJ2-3; no clear D gene. V gave up 5 bases and J gave up 5 bases, with 11 bases separating them. The CDR3 covers 13 residues. CDR1 and CDR2 (germline): SGHTA, FQGTGA. The CDR3 DNA follows: TGTGCCAGCAGCCCCCCCTCTGGAGATACGCAGTATTTT. It is translated as CASSPPSGDTQYF.

The gene calls are TRBV14 and TRBJ2-7; D gene ambiguous. CDR3 size: 14 residues. V was clipped by 1 base and J by 3 bases, with 10 bases between them. CDR1 and CDR2 (germline): SGHDN, FVKESK. For the CDR3, the DNA is TGTGCCAGCAGCCAAGCCCGTCAGTACTACGAGCAGTACTTC. Its translation: CASSQARQYYEQYF.

The chain joins TRBV7-6 to TRBJ2-7; TRBD2 aligns across 9 bases. The germline gives CDR1 SGHVS, CDR2 FNYEAQ. With V trimmed by 4 bases and J by 2 bases, 6 bases remained unmatched. The CDR3 runs to 15 residues. The CDR3 bases are TGTGCCAGCAGCTCCGGACTAGCGAATACCTACGAGCAGTACTTC. Amino acids: CASSSGLANTYEQYF.

This sequence joins TRBV2 and TRBJ2-7; 11 nucleotides line up with TRBD1. The ends lost 7 bases at V and 11 bases at J; junction bases unmatched: 7. The CDR3 runs to 12 residues. Germline V gene data show CDR1 as SNHLY and CDR2 as FYNNEI. The CDR3 DNA sequence: TGTGCCAGCAAACCGGACAGGGGGCGGGAGTACTTC. It yields the protein CASKPDRGREYF.

V and J are TRBV7-2 and TRBJ2-5; 10 nucleotides align to TRBD2. CDR1 is SGHTA and CDR2 is FQGNSA in the germline V gene. CDR3 length: 16 amino acids. J lost 5 bases, V lost 4 bases, and 10 bases had no gene match. The CDR3 here is CASSSLNPGLAETQYF. CDR3 nucleotide sequence: TGTGCCAGCAGCTCTCTAAATCCGGGACTAGCGGAGACCCAGTACTTC. The variable domain in full, with the rest retrieved from reference TRBV7-2 and TRBJ2-5, is GAGVSQSPSNKVTEKGKDVELRCDPISGHTALYWYRQSLGQGLEFLIYFQGNSAPDKSGLPSDRFSAERTGGSVSTLTIQRTQQEDSAVYLCASSSLNPGLAETQYFGPGTRLLVL.

Worth noting for this clone: The sample contains more than one DNA sequence encoding this CDR3. This chain uses TRBV9 with TRBJ1-4; the D gene is possibly TRBD1 (6 bases). The germline gives CDR1 SGDLS, CDR2 YYNGEE. V lost 1 base and J lost 4, with 11 bases in between. The CDR3 totals 15 residues. The DNA for the CDR3 is TGTGCCAGCAGCGTATCCGGACAGCTTAATGAAAAACTGTTTTTT. Amino acid sequence: CASSVSGQLNEKLFF.

Worth noting for this clone: The sample contains more than one DNA sequence encoding this CDR3. The V and J genes are TRBV4-3 and TRBJ2-3; D perhaps matches TRBD1 (5 bases). Trimming cost V 0 bases and J 4 bases, with 8 bases left between them. CDR1 is LGHNA, CDR2 YSLEER, per germline. The CDR3 consists of 14 residues. In DNA form, the CDR3 reads TGCGCCAGCAGCCAAGACGGCAGGGCAGATACGCAGTATTTT. It is translated as CASSQDGRADTQYF.

This clone was observed a single time. V gene TRBV6-1 combines with J gene TRBJ1-5; a weak D match, TRBD1 (5 bases). Germline-derived CDR1 and CDR2 are MNHNS and SASEGT. The CDR3 length is 16 residues. V gave up 2 bases and J gave up 3 bases, with 14 bases separating them. For the CDR3, the DNA is TGTGCCAGCAGTGAACCGGTTCAGGGAAACAATCAGCCCCAGCATTTT. Translated: CASSEPVQGNNQPQHF.

This chain joins TRBV5-1 and TRBJ1-3; D unresolved. V was pared by 6 bases and J by 3 bases, with 13 bases between. Germline assignment: CDR1 SGHRS and CDR2 YFSETQ. The CDR3 runs 14 residues. The CDR3 loop reads CASTLDTNGNTIYF. The CDR3 nucleotides are TGCGCCAGCACCCTGGATACAAATGGAAACACCATATATTTT.

CDR3 protein: CASSRLAGGTDTQYF. CDR3 bases: TGTGCCAGCAGCCGACTAGCGGGAGGCACAGATACGCAGTATTTT. This rearrangement joins TRBV27 to TRBJ2-3; 12 bases align to TRBD2. V was pared by 6 bases and J by 1 base, with 2 bases of the junction left unmatched. CDR1 is MNHEY, CDR2 SMNVEV, per germline (reference sequence). CDR3 size: 15 residues.

This clone was detected only a few times. V and J are TRBV7-9 and TRBJ1-2; D is possibly TRBD1 (5 bases). Between the trimmed V and J ends, which lost 5 bases and 6 bases, there was a span of 13 bases. The CDR3 is 13 residues long. Germline lookup yields CDR1 SEHNR and CDR2 FQNEAQ (reference sequence). The CDR3 loop is CASSATTGNGYTF. CDR3 coding DNA: TGTGCCAGCAGCGCCACTACAGGAAATGGCTACACCTTC.

This chain uses TRBV6-1 with TRBJ1-1; no firm D call. The germline V and J ends were trimmed by 4 bases and 0 bases, with 12 bases remaining between them. This CDR3 is 15 amino acids long. Germline loops: CDR1 MNHNS, CDR2 SASEGT. CDR3 bases: TGTGCCAGCAGTGCGAGGCGCACAATGAACACTGAAGCTTTCTTT. Its translation is CASSARRTMNTEAFF.

This clone occurred a few times. The chain joins TRBV10-3 to TRBJ2-3; the D gene is possibly TRBD1 (6 bases). CDR3 length: 13 amino acids. The ends were cut back, 6 bases at V and 0 bases at J, with 7 bases in the middle. CDR1 is ENHRY, CDR2 SYGVKD, per germline. CDR3 in amino acids: CAIRQGSTDTQYF. In DNA, the CDR3 is TGTGCCATCAGGCAGGGGAGCACAGATACGCAGTATTTT.

This clone was picked up one time. The chain links TRBV5-4 to TRBJ1-6; D gene uncertain. The CDR3 consists of 14 residues. In germline, CDR1 is SGHNT, CDR2 YYREEE (reference sequence). Trimming stripped 2 bases from V and 4 bases from J, with 7 bases between. CDR3 bases: TGTGCCAGCAGCTTTTCTAGTTATAATTCACCCCTCCACTTT. Its translation: CASSFSSYNSPLHF.

The V and J genes are TRBV6-5 and TRBJ2-5; TRBD1 agrees at 10 bases. Germline loops: CDR1 MNHEY, CDR2 SVGAGI. The CDR3 runs 15 residues. With V trimmed by 6 bases and J by 3 bases, 7 bases remained unmatched. The CDR3 DNA is TGTGCCAGCAGAAGGACAGGGGGTGGGAAAGAGACCCAGTACTTC. Translating it yields CASRRTGGGKETQYF.

The V call is TRBV7-2, the J call TRBJ1-3; 9 nucleotides align to TRBD1. Germline values: CDR1 SGHTA, CDR2 FQGNSA. V was pared by 1 base and J by 6 bases, with 4 bases of the junction left unmatched. This CDR3 has 15 amino acids. As DNA, the CDR3 is TGTGCCAGCAGCTTAGAAGGGACAGGGCCAAACACCATATATTTT. Translating it yields CASSLEGTGPNTIYF. The full variable domain, its missing parts supplied by reference TRBV7-2 and TRBJ1-3, is GAGVSQSPSNKVTEKGKDVELRCDPISGHTALYWYRQSLGQGLEFLIYFQGNSAPDKSGLPSDRFSAERTGGSVSTLTIQRTQQEDSAVYLCASSLEGTGPNTIYFGEGSWLTVV.

In DNA, the CDR3 is TGTGCCAGCAGTATATTCATGGGGACTGAAGCTTTCTTT. Residues: CASSIFMGTEAFF. The chain links TRBV5-4 to TRBJ1-1; D uncertain. The length of the CDR3 is 13 residues. CDR1 is SGHNT and CDR2 is YYREEE in the germline V gene (reference sequence). V lost 5 bases to trimming and J lost 5 bases, with 13 bases between them.

The chain carries TRBV20-1 and TRBJ1-4; no definite D call. Germline V gene sequence: CDR1 DFQATT, CDR2 SNEGSKA (reference sequence). This CDR3 comprises 11 residues. Trimming pared 3 bases from V and 8 bases from J, leaving 7 bases between. CDR3 nucleotide sequence: TGCAGTGCTAGGGTGTTAGAAAAACTGTTTTTT. This sequence encodes CSARVLEKLFF.

The CDR3 DNA follows: TGTGCCAGCAGCCAATCGAGGGGTTCCACAGATACGCAGTATTTT. This gives the protein CASSQSRGSTDTQYF. The rearrangement links TRBV16 to TRBJ2-3; perhaps D is TRBD1 or TRBD2 (5 bases each). V was trimmed by 0 bases and J by 2 bases, leaving 9 bases between them. The V gene's germline CDR1 is KGHSY and CDR2 FQNENV. The CDR3 consists of 15 residues.

This clone was recorded a few times. This sequence joins TRBV7-2 and TRBJ2-3; 11 positions match TRBD2. CDR1 is SGHTA and CDR2 is FQGNSA in the germline V gene. J was trimmed by 4 bases and V by 3 bases; bases with no gene match: 3. The CDR3 length is 15 residues. The CDR3 loop is CASSFSGRGPDTQYF. The CDR3 DNA sequence: TGTGCCAGCAGCTTTAGCGGGAGGGGCCCAGATACGCAGTATTTT.

The V gene is TRBV7-8, the J gene TRBJ1-3; a possible D gene is TRBD1 (5 bases). The CDR3 consists of 15 residues. Trimming left V 1 base short and J 8 bases short, with 15 bases between. CDR1 is SGHVS, CDR2 FQNEAQ, per germline. The DNA for the CDR3 is TGTGCCAGCAGCTTAGGACAGAATGACCTGGACACCATATATTTT. Translating it yields CASSLGQNDLDTIYF.

In DNA form, the CDR3 reads TGTGCCAGCTCACCTCAGGGGGAGACTAACTATGGCTACACCTTC. Translating gives CASSPQGETNYGYTF. The V and J genes are TRBV18 and TRBJ1-2, with TRBD1 identical over 7 bases. V gave up 3 bases and J gave up 0 bases; unmatched junction bases: 4. Germline V gene lookup returns CDR1 KGHSH and CDR2 LQKENI. The CDR3 consists of 15 residues. Together with reference TRBV18 and TRBJ1-2, the CDR3 gives the full variable domain: NAGVMQNPRHLVRRRGQEARLRCSPMKGHSHVYWYRQLPEEGLKFMVYLQKENIIDESGMPKERFSAEFPKEGPSILRIQQVVRGDSAAYFCASSPQGETNYGYTFGSGTRLTVV.

The chain carries TRBV28 and TRBJ1-2, with a tentative D call TRBD1 (5 bases). The CDR3 covers 13 residues. The germline CDR1 and CDR2 sequences are MDHEN and SYDVKM. With 6 bases removed from V and 4 bases from J, the gap between germline ends came to 12 bases. The CDR3 spells CASRWGGTYGYTF. The CDR3 DNA is TGTGCCAGCAGATGGGGAGGGACCTATGGCTACACCTTC.